This T cell receptor beta chain was sequenced for a study of CD8+CD57+ T cells in acquired aplastic anemia. Study summary: CD4+ and CD8+ cells, once sorted, gave DNA averaging roughly 3 ug.

Genomic DNA served as template for TCR beta VDJ and CDR3 profiling. TCRdb redid the calling of the reads with MiXCR, one entry per CDR3 protein. The repertoire has about 120,000 distinct CDR3 sequences, 50% to 70% of them found once; the top ten carry around 27%. Before being chosen for sequencing, patients had shown CD8+CD57+ cell expansion by flow cytometry. V lost 5 bases, J lost 1 base, and 7 bases stayed unmatched. Per the germline V gene, CDR1 is SGHVS and CDR2 is FNYEAQ. The CDR3 covers 16 residues. The V and J genes are TRBV7-6 and TRBJ2-3, with 9 nucleotides matching TRBD2. This clonotype was obtained from a human donor with aplastic anemia. Specimen: sorted CD4+, CD8+, or CD8+CD57+ T cells (not recorded which) from PBMCs. Here the CDR3 DNA reads TGTGCCAGCAGCCTAGGGGCGGGAGGGGGCACAGATACGCAGTATTTT. Translation gives CASSLGAGGGTDTQYF.